The rows below give T cell receptor beta chains drawn from one sample of a study of cytomegalovirus exposure and HLA in healthy donors. Some clones are missing from TCRdb's copy, which holds only in-frame ones; the method was immunoSEQ multiplex PCR. The data contain about 200,000 clones, over 70% of them singletons. Specimen: PBMCs. The receptors stem from a boy aged 2 to 10 in good health and CMV-seronegative. The CDR3 runs from the conserved cysteine through the conserved F or W. A D gene is named only where the DNA matches it firmly. Clone size is given for some rows only: seen once, a few or many times, or a class if the clone is expanded.

CDR3 DNA	CDR3 protein	V gene	clone size	D gene	J gene
TGTGCCAGCACGGGACAGGGAGTGAATGAGCAGTTCTTC	CASTGQGVNEQFF	TRBV6-5	NA	TRBD1	TRBJ2-1
TGTGCCAGCAGTTTTAGGGGACTGGCCAACGAGCAGTACTTC	CASSFRGLANEQYF	TRBV6-5	few	NA	TRBJ2-7
TGTGCCACCAGCAGAGATCCTGGGGCTCCCTACGAGCAGTACTTC	CATSRDPGAPYEQYF	TRBV15	once	NA	TRBJ2-7
TGTGCCAGCAGTTTATCGTGGCCAGGGGCTGGAAACACCATATATTTT	CASSLSWPGAGNTIYF	TRBV27	NA	NA	TRBJ1-3
TGTGCCAGCTCACCATCCCCAGCGGAAACCGCCTACGAGCAGTACTTC	CASSPSPAETAYEQYF	TRBV18	NA	NA	TRBJ2-7
TGTGCCAGCACCTCGACCGGGAGTCAAGAGACCCAGTACTTC	CASTSTGSQETQYF	TRBV7-6	NA	NA	TRBJ2-5
TGTGCTAGCAGCCCCAGCGGGGGATACGAGCAGTACTTC	CASSPSGGYEQYF	TRBV7-7	NA	TRBD2	TRBJ2-7
TGTGCCTCTTTGCAGGGGGCTCAGGGCTACACCTTC	CASLQGAQGYTF	TRBV30	NA	TRBD1	TRBJ1-2
TGTGCCAGCAGCGTAGGGACTAGCGGGGTGAACACCGGGGAGCTGTTTTTT	CASSVGTSGVNTGELFF	TRBV9	NA	TRBD2	TRBJ2-2
TGTGCCAGTAGTTCGACAGGGGTATCGAACACTGAAGCTTTCTTT	CASSSTGVSNTEAFF	TRBV19	NA	TRBD1	TRBJ1-1
TGTGCCAGCCTTAGGACAGGGGCCTATGGCTACACCTTC	CASLRTGAYGYTF	TRBV5-4	NA	TRBD1	TRBJ1-2
TGTGCCATCACGGAGGAGAATCCCTACAATGAGCAGTTCTTC	CAITEENPYNEQFF	TRBV10-3	NA	NA	TRBJ2-1
TGTGCCAGCAGTGAAGCCCGCCTCGTGAGGGGGTTTTCTGAAAAACTGTTTTTT	CASSEARLVRGFSEKLFF	TRBV6-1	NA	NA	TRBJ1-4
TGTGCCAGCAGACAATCCGGACAGGCCTACGAGCAGTACTTC	CASRQSGQAYEQYF	TRBV28	once	TRBD1	TRBJ2-7
TGTGCCAGCAGCCAGGCAACAGGGGATGGGGGTGGCTACACCTTC	CASSQATGDGGGYTF	TRBV4-2	NA	TRBD1	TRBJ1-2
TGTGCCAGCAGGGTGAACGCCGGGACAGGGGCCTACGAGCAGTACTTC	CASRVNAGTGAYEQYF	TRBV5-5	NA	TRBD1	TRBJ2-7
TGCGCCAGCAGCCCGGGGGGGACAGGGAACCTTTGGATGACCCAGTACTTC	CASSPGGTGNLWMTQYF	TRBV5-1	NA	NA	TRBJ2-5
TGCAGCGCCCTACAGGGAAACACCATATATTTT	CSALQGNTIYF	TRBV29-1	NA	NA	TRBJ1-3
TGTGCCTGGAGTAGCGGGGGGCCCTTGGACAATGAGCAGTTCTTC	CAWSSGGPLDNEQFF	TRBV30	few	TRBD2	TRBJ2-1
TGTGCCAGCAGTCTGACAGGGGGCATTGAGACCCAGTACTTC	CASSLTGGIETQYF	TRBV25-1	NA	TRBD1	TRBJ2-5
TGTGCCAGCAGCCAAGCACAAGAGACCCAGTACTTC	CASSQAQETQYF	TRBV14	NA	NA	TRBJ2-5
TGCGCCAGCAGCCAACGTGCGGGAGAGACCCAGTACTTC	CASSQRAGETQYF	TRBV4-1	NA	NA	TRBJ2-5
TGTGCCAGCAGTGAAGTCGGGAGCAACACCGGGGAGCTGTTTTTT	CASSEVGSNTGELFF	TRBV6-1	NA	NA	TRBJ2-2
TGTGCCAGCAGTTTAGGACAGGGGGCCCACGAGCAGTACTTC	CASSLGQGAHEQYF	TRBV6-6	NA	TRBD1	TRBJ2-7
TGTGCCAGCAGTCCTCTGACAGGGGGCTCGCAGGAGCAGTACTTC	CASSPLTGGSQEQYF	TRBV27	NA	TRBD1	TRBJ2-7
TGTGCCAGCAGCTTAGATTGGCGGGAGGCTGAGCAGTTCTTC	CASSLDWREAEQFF	TRBV7-2	NA	TRBD2	TRBJ2-1